The clone carrying this TCR beta chain was observed a handful of times. The entry originates in a study of T cells in Graves' hyperthyroidism and ophthalmopathy. Authors of the study amplified TCR beta CDR3 regions from RNA transcripts. The HTBI primer set was used in a first-round RT-PCR of the TCR CDR3. TCRdb passed the multiplex PCR reads through MiXCR, listing each CDR3 protein once. The table shows approximately 700,000 distinct CDR3 sequences, with around 17% occurring only once. The sequence was obtained from a man between 18 and 29 years old with Graves' hyperthyroidism. Sequenced: blood.

CDR3 sequence: CASTPGNTGELFF. The CDR3 nucleotides are TGTGCCAGTACCCCAGGGAACACCGGGGAGCTGTTTTTT. This rearrangement joins TRBV19 to TRBJ2-2; D is unresolved. This CDR3 comprises 13 residues. Trimming cost V 7 bases and J 1 base, with 7 bases left between them. Germline assignment: CDR1 LNHDA and CDR2 SQIVND (reference sequence).